This T cell receptor (beta chain) was obtained from a study of radiotherapy plus CTLA-4 blockade in lung cancer. About the study: More than 15% of enrolled patients responded objectively, and roughly 31% had disease control.

Remarks on this clone: Its specificity is not known.

V lost 5 bases and J 8 bases, leaving 21 bases between the germline ends. This CDR3 contains 16 residues. The germline CDR1 and CDR2 sequences are MDHEN and SYDVKM. Measured with immunoSEQ multiplex PCR; TCRdb has only the in-frame clones, and not every one. The sample lists roughly 54,000 clones; approximately 84% were seen once. Study-level points and caveats: With interferon-beta, early dynamics of blood T cell clones were reported to best predict response. Following radiotherapy plus ipilimumab, tumor-derived TCR clones expanded in the blood.

It was focal radiation plus CTLA-4 blockade with ipilimumab that patients with chemo-refractory metastatic non-small-cell lung cancer received. Source: peripheral blood, taken from a patient treated with radiotherapy plus ipilimumab. The chain is built from TRBV28 and TRBJ1-4, with a possible D match to TRBD1 (5 bases). This clonotype originated in a human donor with non-small cell lung cancer whose response to radiotherapy plus ipilimumab could not be evaluated. CDR3 nucleotide sequence: TGTGCCAGCAGTGGTCGGAGGGGCAGGGAGTGGGAAAAACTGTTTTTT. This codes for CASSGRRGREWEKLFF.